This TCR beta chain was recovered during a study of beta chain features in type 1 diabetes. Regarding the study as a whole: Whether TCRB rearrangement is influenced by HLA type went unresolved here.

CD45RO/CCR7/CD25/CD127/CD95/CD27 sorting isolated CD4+ naive, central memory, regulatory and stem cell-like memory cells. Germline V gene sequence: CDR1 SGDLS, CDR2 YYNGEE. The CDR3 runs 15 residues. The V gene lost 0 bases and the J gene lost 0 bases, with 10 bases spanning the gap. Reverse transcription of all isolated RNA meant that expressed TCRB transcripts were sequenced. Profiled with immunoSEQ multiplex PCR; TCRdb holds only in-frame clones, not every one. Of under 250,000 clones listed, about 25% are singletons. Note on this clone: Its target is unknown.

V and J are TRBV9 and TRBJ2-7, with a tentative D call TRBD2 (5 bases). The specimen was central memory CD4+ T cells from blood. The source is a man between 25 and 39 years old in good health. DNA of the CDR3: TGTGCCAGCAGCGTAGCAGCGGTCCTCTCCTACGAGCAGTACTTC. Translation: CASSVAAVLSYEQYF.